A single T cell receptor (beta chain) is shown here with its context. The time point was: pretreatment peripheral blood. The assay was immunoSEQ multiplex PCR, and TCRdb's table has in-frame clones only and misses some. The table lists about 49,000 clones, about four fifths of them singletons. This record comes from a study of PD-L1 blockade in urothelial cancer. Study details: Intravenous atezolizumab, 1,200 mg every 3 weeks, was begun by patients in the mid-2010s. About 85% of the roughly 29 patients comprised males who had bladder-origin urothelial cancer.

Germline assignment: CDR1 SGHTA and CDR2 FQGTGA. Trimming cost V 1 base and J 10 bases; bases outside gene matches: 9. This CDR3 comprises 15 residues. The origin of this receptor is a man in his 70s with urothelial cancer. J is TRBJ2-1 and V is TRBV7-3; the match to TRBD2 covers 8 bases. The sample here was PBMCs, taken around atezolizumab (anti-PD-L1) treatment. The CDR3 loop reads CASSLIASGLGEQFF. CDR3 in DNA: TGTGCCAGCAGCTTAATAGCTAGCGGGTTGGGGGAGCAGTTCTTC.